The clone carrying this T cell receptor (beta chain) was seen only a few times. Its antigen is unknown. This entry comes from a study of post-analysis software for immune sequencing data. As for the study in general: In terms of disease course, relapsing-remitting, secondary progressive and progressive-relapsing multiple sclerosis were included.

Study-wide results and caveats: Samples from a shared batch, those prepared together, strongly co-clustered by F measure. The study found TRBV5-6, TRBV5-1 and TRBV20-1 among roughly 5 TRBV segments more frequent in patients than controls. Significantly lower normalized Chao1 diversity was found in patients with multiple sclerosis relative to controls.

The germline V gene encodes CDR1 MNHEY and CDR2 SVGAGI. The CDR3 has 15 amino acids. The V and J ends lost 5 bases and 2 bases, in that order; junction bases with no gene match: 8. Prepared libraries of TCR beta cDNA carried unique molecular identifiers. Input of roughly 1 to 11 million T cells yielded some 500,000 cDNA molecules. TCRdb recomputed calls from the PCR reads with MiXCR, one row per CDR3 protein. The sample lists roughly 600,000 distinct CDR3 sequences, 40% to 50% occurring once. The chain joins TRBV6-5 to TRBJ2-7, with TRBD1 matching 8 bases. The sequence was obtained from a girl aged 5-17 years with multiple sclerosis. Source material: blood. The chain's CDR3 is CASSENRDRTYEQYF. CDR3 DNA sequence: TGTGCCAGCAGTGAAAACCGGGACAGGACCTACGAGCAGTACTTC.